These T cell receptor beta chains were read from a single sample in a study of post-analysis software for immune sequencing data. TCRdb re-called the PCR reads with MiXCR, one entry per CDR3 protein. The sample lists roughly 410,000 distinct CDR3 sequences, less than 40% occurring once. Sequences were obtained from blood. The receptors originated from a girl aged 10 to 17 with multiple sclerosis. The conserved cysteine and the conserved F or W are not part of the CDR3 here. A D gene is named only where the DNA matches it firmly. Clone size is shown for a subset of rows, as once, few, many or a class of expanded clone.

>NA|TRBV2|NA|11|few
ASIGDIAYEQY
>TRBD2|TRBV3-1|TRBJ2-1|13|NA
ASSHSGGSYNEQF
>TRBD2|TRBV7-6|TRBJ2-5|16|few
ASSLTSNQRGGRETQY
>NA|TRBV3-1|TRBJ2-7|12|few
ASSPDRGNNEQY
>TRBD2|TRBV11-1|TRBJ2-1|19|few
ASSHPVVASGGAQINNEQF
>TRBD1|TRBV24-1|TRBJ1-2|16|NA
ATSDTPGTGPFRDGYT
>TRBD1|TRBV10-3|TRBJ2-5|12|NA
AISLRTGQETPF
>NA|TRBV4-2|TRBJ1-2|13|few
ASSPSKVENYGYT
>NA|TRBV20-1|TRBJ1-2|13|NA
SASHIQASGYGYT
>TRBD2|TRBV6-6|TRBJ2-7|13|NA
ASSRRAGVWDEQY
>NA|TRBV3-1|TRBJ2-7|14|NA
ASSQSPGPRGYEQY
>TRBD1|TRBV20-1|TRBJ2-3|13|few
SASDRDRDTDTQY
>TRBD2|TRBV10-3|TRBJ2-1|16|NA
AISESLAGALSGNEQF
>NA|TRBV9|TRBJ1-1|12|NA
ASSPQTGNTEAF
>NA|TRBV5-1|TRBJ1-4|11|NA
ASSFGGNEKLF
>NA|TRBV24-1|TRBJ1-1|16|NA
ATSAATRRPLTSTEAF
>TRBD1|TRBV25-1|TRBJ1-2|11|few
ASRTGRGYGYT